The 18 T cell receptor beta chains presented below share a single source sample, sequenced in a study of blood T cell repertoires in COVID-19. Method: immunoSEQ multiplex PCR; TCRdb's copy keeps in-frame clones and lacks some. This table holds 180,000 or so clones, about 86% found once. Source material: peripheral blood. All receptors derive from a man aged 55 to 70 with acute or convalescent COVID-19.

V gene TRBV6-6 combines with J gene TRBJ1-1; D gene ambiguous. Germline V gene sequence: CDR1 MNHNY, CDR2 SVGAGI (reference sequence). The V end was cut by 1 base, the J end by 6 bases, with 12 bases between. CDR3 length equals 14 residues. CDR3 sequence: CASSYYEGPAEAFF. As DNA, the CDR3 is TGTGCCAGCAGTTACTATGAGGGTCCCGCTGAAGCTTTCTTT.

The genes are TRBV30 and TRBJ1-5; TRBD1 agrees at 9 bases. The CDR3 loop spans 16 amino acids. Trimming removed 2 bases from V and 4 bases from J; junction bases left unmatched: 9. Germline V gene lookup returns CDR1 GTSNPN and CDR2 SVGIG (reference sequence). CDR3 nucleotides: TGTGCCTGGAGTCTCACATACGGGACAGGGAATCAGCCCCAGCATTTT. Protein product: CAWSLTYGTGNQPQHF.

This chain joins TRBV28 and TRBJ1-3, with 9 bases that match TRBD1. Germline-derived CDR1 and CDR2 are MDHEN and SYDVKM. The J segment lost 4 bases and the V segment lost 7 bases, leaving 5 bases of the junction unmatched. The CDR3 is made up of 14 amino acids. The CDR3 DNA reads TGTGCCAGCACCTACAGGGGGCCCGGAAACACCATATATTTT. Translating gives CASTYRGPGNTIYF.

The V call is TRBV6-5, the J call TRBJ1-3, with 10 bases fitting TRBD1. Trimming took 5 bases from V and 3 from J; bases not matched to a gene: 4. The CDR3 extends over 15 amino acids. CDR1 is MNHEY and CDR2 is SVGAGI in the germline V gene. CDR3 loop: CASSRDRGGGNTIYF. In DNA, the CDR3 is TGTGCCAGCAGTAGGGACAGGGGTGGTGGAAACACCATATATTTT.

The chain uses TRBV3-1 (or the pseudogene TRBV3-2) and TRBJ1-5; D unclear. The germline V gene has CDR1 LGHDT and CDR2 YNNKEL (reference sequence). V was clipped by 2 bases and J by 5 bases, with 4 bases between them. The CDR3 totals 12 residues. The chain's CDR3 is CASSQWHQPQHF. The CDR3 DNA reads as TGTGCCAGCAGCCAATGGCATCAGCCCCAGCATTTT.

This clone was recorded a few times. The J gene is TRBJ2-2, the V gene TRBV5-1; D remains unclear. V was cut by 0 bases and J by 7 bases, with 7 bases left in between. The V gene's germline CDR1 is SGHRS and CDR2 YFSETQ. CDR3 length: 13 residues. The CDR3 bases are TGCGCCAGCAGCTTGGAGTCAGGCGGGGAGCTGTTTTTT. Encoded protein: CASSLESGGELFF.

The CDR3 spells CASSSPSRATNEKLFF. The DNA for the CDR3 is TGTGCCAGTAGTAGCCCCTCGCGGGCAACTAATGAAAAACTGTTTTTT. The chain joins TRBV19 to TRBJ1-4, with D unresolved. Germline assignment: CDR1 LNHDA and CDR2 SQIVND (reference sequence). V was clipped by 4 bases and J by 0 bases, with 12 bases between them. This CDR3 is built from 16 residues.

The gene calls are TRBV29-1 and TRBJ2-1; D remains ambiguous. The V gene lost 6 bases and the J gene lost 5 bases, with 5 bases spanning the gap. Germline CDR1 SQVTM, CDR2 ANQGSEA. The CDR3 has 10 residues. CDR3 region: CSVGDNEQFF. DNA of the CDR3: TGCAGCGTAGGAGACAATGAGCAGTTCTTC.

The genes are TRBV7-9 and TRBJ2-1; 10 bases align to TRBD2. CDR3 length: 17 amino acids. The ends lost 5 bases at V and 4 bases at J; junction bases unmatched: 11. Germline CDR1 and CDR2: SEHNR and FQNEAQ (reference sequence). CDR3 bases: TGTGCCAGCAGCGTCCGGCTAGCGGGAGTTGGATACAATGAGCAGTTCTTC. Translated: CASSVRLAGVGYNEQFF. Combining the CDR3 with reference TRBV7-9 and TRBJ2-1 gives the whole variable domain DTGVSQNPRHKITKRGQNVTFRCDPISEHNRLYWYRQTLGQGPEFLTYFQNEAQLEKSRLLSDRFSAERPKGSFSTLEIQRTEQGDSAMYLCASSVRLAGVGYNEQFFGPGTRLTVL.

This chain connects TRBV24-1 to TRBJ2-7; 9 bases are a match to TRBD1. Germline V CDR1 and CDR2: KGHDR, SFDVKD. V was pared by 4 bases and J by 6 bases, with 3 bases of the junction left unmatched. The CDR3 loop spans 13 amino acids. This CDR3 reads CATSDPDRGEQYF. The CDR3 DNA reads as TGTGCCACCAGTGACCCGGACAGGGGCGAGCAGTACTTC.

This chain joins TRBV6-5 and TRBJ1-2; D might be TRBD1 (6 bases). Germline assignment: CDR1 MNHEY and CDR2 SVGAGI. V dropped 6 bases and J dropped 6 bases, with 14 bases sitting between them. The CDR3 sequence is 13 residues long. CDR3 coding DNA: TGTGCCAGCAGGGATACAGGGTATCATGGCTACACCTTC. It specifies CASRDTGYHGYTF.

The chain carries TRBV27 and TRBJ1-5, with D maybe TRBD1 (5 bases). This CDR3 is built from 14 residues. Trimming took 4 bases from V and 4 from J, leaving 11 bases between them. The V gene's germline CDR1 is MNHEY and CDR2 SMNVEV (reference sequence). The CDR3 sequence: CASSSLRTNQPQHF. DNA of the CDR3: TGTGCCAGCAGTTCGCTTAGGACAAATCAGCCCCAGCATTTT.

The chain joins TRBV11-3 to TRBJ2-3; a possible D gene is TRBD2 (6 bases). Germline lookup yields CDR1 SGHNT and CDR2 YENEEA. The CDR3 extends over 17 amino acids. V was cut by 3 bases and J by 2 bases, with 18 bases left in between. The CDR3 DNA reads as TGTGCCAGCAGCTTTGGAAGAGCGGGCATCTCCACAGATACGCAGTATTTT. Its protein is CASSFGRAGISTDTQYF. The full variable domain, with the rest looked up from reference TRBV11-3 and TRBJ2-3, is EAGVVQSPRYKIIEKKQPVAFWCNPISGHNTLYWYLQNLGQGPELLIRYENEEAVDDSQLPKDRFSAERLKGVDSTLKIQPAELGDSAVYLCASSFGRAGISTDTQYFGPGTRLTVL.

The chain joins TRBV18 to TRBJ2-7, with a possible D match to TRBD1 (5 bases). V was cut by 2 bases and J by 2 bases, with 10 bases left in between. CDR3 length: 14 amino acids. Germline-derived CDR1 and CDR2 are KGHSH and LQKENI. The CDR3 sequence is CASSPSSGPYEQYF. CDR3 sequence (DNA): TGTGCCAGCTCACCATCCTCAGGGCCCTACGAGCAGTACTTC. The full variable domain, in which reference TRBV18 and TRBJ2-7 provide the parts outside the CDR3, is NAGVMQNPRHLVRRRGQEARLRCSPMKGHSHVYWYRQLPEEGLKFMVYLQKENIIDESGMPKERFSAEFPKEGPSILRIQQVVRGDSAAYFCASSPSSGPYEQYFGPGTRLTVT.

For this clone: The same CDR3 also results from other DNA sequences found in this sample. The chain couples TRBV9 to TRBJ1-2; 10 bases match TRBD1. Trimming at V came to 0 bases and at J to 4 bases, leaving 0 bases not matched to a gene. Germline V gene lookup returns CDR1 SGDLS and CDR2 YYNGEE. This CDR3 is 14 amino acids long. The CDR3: CASSVGQGAYGYTF. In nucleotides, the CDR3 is TGTGCCAGCAGCGTAGGACAGGGGGCCTATGGCTACACCTTC.

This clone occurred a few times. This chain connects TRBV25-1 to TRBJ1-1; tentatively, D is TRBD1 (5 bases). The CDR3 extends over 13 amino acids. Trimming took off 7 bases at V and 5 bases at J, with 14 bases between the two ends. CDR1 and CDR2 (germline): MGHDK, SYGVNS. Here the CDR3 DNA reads TGTGCCAGCACTCCCACGGGGGGGACTGAAGCTTTCTTT. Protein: CASTPTGGTEAFF.

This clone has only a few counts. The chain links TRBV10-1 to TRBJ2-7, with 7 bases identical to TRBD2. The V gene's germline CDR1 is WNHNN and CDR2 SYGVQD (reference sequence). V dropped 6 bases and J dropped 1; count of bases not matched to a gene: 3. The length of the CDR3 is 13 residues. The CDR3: CASSQAGSYEQYF. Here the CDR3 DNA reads TGCGCCAGCAGCCAAGCGGGATCCTACGAGCAGTACTTC.

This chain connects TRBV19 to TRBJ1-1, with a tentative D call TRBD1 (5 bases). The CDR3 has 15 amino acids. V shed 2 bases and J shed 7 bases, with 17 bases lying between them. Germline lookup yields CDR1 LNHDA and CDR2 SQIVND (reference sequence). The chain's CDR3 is CASSILPGLYYEAFF. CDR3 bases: TGTGCCAGTAGTATACTACCGGGACTCTATTATGAAGCTTTCTTT.